These 9 T cell receptor beta chains originate from one sample sequenced in a study of T cell clonality in common variable immunodeficiency. Which antigens these TCRs recognize remains unknown. General observations from the study: Common variable immunodeficiency TCR beta sequences reportedly had fewer deletions and N-nucleotide insertions.

The assay was immunoSEQ multiplex PCR, and TCRdb's table has in-frame clones only and misses some. This sample has 15,000 to 25,000 clones and no singletons, with about 22% in the ten largest. Sequencing input: peripheral blood mononuclear cells. These receptors all stem from a human donor with common variable immunodeficiency.

In this sample, this clone turned up a few times. Coverage ceases 3 residues before the CDR3 finishes, and the germline J gene fills in the end. This chain uses TRBV19 with TRBJ2-7; 9 nucleotides line up with TRBD1. V was pared by 3 bases and J by 4 bases, with 4 bases of the junction left unmatched. The CDR3 runs to 14 residues. Germline V lookup: CDR1 LNHDA, CDR2 SQIVND (reference sequence). CDR3 bases read: TGTGCCAGTAGTATCCGGACAGGGGTATACGAG. Protein sequence: CASSIRTGVYE. The whole CDR3 reads CASSIRTGVYEQYF. The full variable domain, rest sourced from reference TRBV19 and TRBJ2-7, is DGGITQSPKYLFRKEGQNVTLSCEQNLNHDAMYWYRQDPGQGLRLIYYSQIVNDFQKGDIAEGYSVSREKKESFPLTVTSAQKNPTAFYLCASSIRTGVYEQYFGPGTRLTVT.

Regarding this clone: Read data end 3 residues before the CDR3 end; the end is taken from the germline J gene. The chain combines TRBV6-2 or TRBV6-3 with TRBJ2-7, with 8 bases matching TRBD2. After removal of 2 bases from V and 6 bases from J, the junction contained 9 bases not matched to a gene. There are 15 residues in the CDR3. The germline V gene has CDR1 MNHEY and CDR2 SVGEGT. CDR3 bases read: TGTGCCAGCAGTTACCGACTAGCGAAAAGGTGCGAG. Its protein is CASSYRLAKRCE. The full CDR3 protein reads CASSYRLAKRCEQYF.

Worth noting for this clone: The sequence runs out 3 residues before the end of the CDR3; the remainder is reconstructed from the germline J gene. This chain uses TRBV7-6 with TRBJ1-2; a possible D gene is TRBD1 (6 bases). Germline CDR1 SGHVS, CDR2 FNYEAQ. The length of the CDR3 is 13 residues. Between the trimmed V and J ends, which lost 5 bases and 6 bases, there was a span of 13 bases. The CDR3 sequence is CASSTNSGDGYTF. The CDR3 bases that were read are TGTGCCAGCAGCACCAACTCAGGGGATGGC.

This clone was counted only a few times. Read data end 3 residues before the CDR3 end; the end is taken from the germline J gene. The rearrangement joins TRBV18 to TRBJ1-2; weak D call: TRBD1 (6 bases). From germline, CDR1 is KGHSH and CDR2 LQKENI. The length of the CDR3 is 14 residues. V was shortened by 2 bases and J by 2 bases, with 9 bases between the two germline ends. CDR3 residues: CASSPARGNYGYTF. CDR3 DNA, as far as it was read: TGTGCCAGCTCACCAGCCAGGGGAAACTATGGC.

About this clone itself: Read coverage stops 3 residues before the CDR3 terminus; the germline J gene supplies the remainder. This chain joins TRBV20-1 and TRBJ2-3; D is perhaps TRBD1 (6 bases). The germline CDR1 and CDR2 sequences are DFQATT and SNEGSKA (reference sequence). The length of the CDR3 is 13 residues. V was shortened by 5 bases and J by 2 bases, with 11 bases between the two germline ends. The CDR3 is CSASDRNTDTQYF. CDR3 DNA, as far as it was read: TGCAGTGCTTCGGACAGAAACACAGATACG.

Remarks on this clone: The read halts 3 residues ahead of the CDR3 end, with the missing end drawn from the germline J gene. J is TRBJ2-5 and V is TRBV6-2 or TRBV6-3, with 12 bases matching TRBD2. This CDR3 contains 15 residues. Germline V gives CDR1 MNHEY, CDR2 SVGEGT. With V trimmed by 6 bases and J by 5 bases, 7 bases remained unmatched. CDR3 bases read: TGTGCCAGCAGCCGTGGGACTAGCGGGTTTGAGACC. This encodes CASSRGTSGFET. The entire CDR3 protein reads CASSRGTSGFETQYF.

This clone was picked up many times. The read ends 3 residues early relative to the CDR3; the germline J gene fills the gap. The chain combines TRBV20-1 with TRBJ2-7; TRBD1 agrees at 10 bases. This CDR3 has 14 residues. Germline CDR1 DFQATT, CDR2 SNEGSKA (reference sequence). The ends lost 3 bases at V and 6 bases at J; junction bases unmatched: 8. The sequenced part of the CDR3 DNA is TGCAGTGCTAGTGGGACAGGGGTTACCGGCGAG. Translated, it gives CSASGTGVTGE. In full, the CDR3 is CSASGTGVTGEQYF.

This clone has a handful of counts. The read ends 3 residues shy of where the CDR3 ends; the end is completed using the germline J gene. The gene calls are TRBV10-3 and TRBJ2-1; 10 bases agree with TRBD1. The CDR3 totals 15 residues. The V and J ends lost 0 bases and 6 bases, in that order; junction bases with no gene match: 2. Looked up from germline, CDR1 is ENHRY and CDR2 is SYGVKD. This CDR3 reads CAISESRTGGNEQFF. The CDR3 DNA, read in part, is TGTGCCATCAGTGAGTCGAGGACAGGGGGCAATGAG.

This clone occurred many times. The sequence runs out 3 residues before the end of the CDR3; the remainder is reconstructed from the germline J gene. The V call is TRBV5-1, the J call TRBJ2-1, with no clear D. The CDR3 runs 15 residues. Per germline, CDR1 SGHRS and CDR2 YFSETQ. Trimming took off 4 bases at V and 0 bases at J, with 11 bases between the two ends. CDR3 DNA (partial): TGCGCCAGCAGCGGCTTCACAAGCTCCTACAATGAG. It yields the protein CASSGFTSSYNE. The full CDR3 is CASSGFTSSYNEQFF.